This T cell receptor (beta chain) was obtained from a study of T cell changes during pregnancy in multiple sclerosis. The table came from immunoSEQ multiplex PCR; TCRdb's copy has only in-frame clones and leaves some out. The sample lists about 50,000 clones; around 90% were seen once. A single count supports this clone. The V segment lost 6 bases and the J segment 4 bases; nucleotides outside the gene matches: 9. The CDR3 extends over 15 amino acids. Germline V CDR1 and CDR2: KGHSH, LQKENI. The TCR was taken from a female donor with multiple sclerosis, enrolled in a pregnancy study. The chain employs TRBV18 and TRBJ1-2; the match to TRBD1 covers 9 bases. The sequenced sample was CD4+ T cells from peripheral blood mononuclear cells, obtained in the second trimester of pregnancy. CDR3 DNA: TGTGCCAGCTCGGACGGACAGGGGCTTATCTATGGCTACACCTTC. It yields the protein CASSDGQGLIYGYTF. The full variable domain, completed using reference TRBV18 and TRBJ1-2, is NAGVMQNPRHLVRRRGQEARLRCSPMKGHSHVYWYRQLPEEGLKFMVYLQKENIIDESGMPKERFSAEFPKEGPSILRIQQVVRGDSAAYFCASSDGQGLIYGYTFGSGTRLTVV.